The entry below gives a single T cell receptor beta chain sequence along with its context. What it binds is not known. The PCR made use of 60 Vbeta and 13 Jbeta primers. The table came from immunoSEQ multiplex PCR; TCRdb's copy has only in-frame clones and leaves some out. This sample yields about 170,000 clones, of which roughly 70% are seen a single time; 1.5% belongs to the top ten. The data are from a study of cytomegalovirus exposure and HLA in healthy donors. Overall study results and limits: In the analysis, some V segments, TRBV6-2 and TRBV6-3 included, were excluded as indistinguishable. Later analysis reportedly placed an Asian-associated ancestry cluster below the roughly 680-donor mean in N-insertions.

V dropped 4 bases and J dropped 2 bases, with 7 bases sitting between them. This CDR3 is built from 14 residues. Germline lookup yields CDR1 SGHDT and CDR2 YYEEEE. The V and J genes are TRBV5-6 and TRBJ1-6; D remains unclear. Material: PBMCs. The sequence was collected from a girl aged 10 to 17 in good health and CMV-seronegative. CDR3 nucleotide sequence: TGTGCCAGCAGCGTCGGGGCCTATAATTCACCCCTCCACTTT. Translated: CASSVGAYNSPLHF.